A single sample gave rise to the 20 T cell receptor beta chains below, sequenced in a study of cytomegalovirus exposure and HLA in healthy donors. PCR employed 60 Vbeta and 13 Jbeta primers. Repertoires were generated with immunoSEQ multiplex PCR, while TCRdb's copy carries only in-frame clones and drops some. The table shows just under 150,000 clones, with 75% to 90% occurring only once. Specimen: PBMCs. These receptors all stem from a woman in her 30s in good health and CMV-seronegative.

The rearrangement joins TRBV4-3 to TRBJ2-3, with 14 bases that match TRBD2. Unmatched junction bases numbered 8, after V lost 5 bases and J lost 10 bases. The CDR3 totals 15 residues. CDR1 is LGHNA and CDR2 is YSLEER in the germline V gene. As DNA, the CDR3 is TGCGCCAGCAGCGGCGGGACTAGCGGGGGAGTCGCGCAGTATTTT. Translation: CASSGGTSGGVAQYF.

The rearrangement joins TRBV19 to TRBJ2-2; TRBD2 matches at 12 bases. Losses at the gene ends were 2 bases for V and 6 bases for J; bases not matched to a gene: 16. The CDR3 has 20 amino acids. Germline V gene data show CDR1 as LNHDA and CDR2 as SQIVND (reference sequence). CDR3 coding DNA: TGTGCCAGTAGTATACCCGACGGCCTAGCGGGAGGGCGATCGGCCGGGGAGCTGTTTTTT. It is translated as CASSIPDGLAGGRSAGELFF.

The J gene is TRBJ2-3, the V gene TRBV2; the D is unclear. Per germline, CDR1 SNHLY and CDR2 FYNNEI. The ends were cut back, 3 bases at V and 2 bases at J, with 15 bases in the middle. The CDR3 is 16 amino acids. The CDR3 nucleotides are TGTGCCAGCAGTGAGGCCCCACCGCGGTACACAGATACGCAGTATTTT. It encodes CASSEAPPRYTDTQYF.

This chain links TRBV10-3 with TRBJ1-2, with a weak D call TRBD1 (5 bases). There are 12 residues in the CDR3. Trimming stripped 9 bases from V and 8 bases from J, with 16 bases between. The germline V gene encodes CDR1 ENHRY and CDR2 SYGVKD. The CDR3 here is CAIQGSKGGYTF. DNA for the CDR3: TGTGCCATTCAGGGTAGTAAAGGGGGCTACACCTTC.

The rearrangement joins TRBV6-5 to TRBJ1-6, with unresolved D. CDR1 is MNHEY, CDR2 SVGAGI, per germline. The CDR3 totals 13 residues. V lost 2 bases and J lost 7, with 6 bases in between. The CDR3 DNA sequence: TGTGCCAGCAGTTACATAAAAAATTCACCCCTCCACTTT. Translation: CASSYIKNSPLHF.

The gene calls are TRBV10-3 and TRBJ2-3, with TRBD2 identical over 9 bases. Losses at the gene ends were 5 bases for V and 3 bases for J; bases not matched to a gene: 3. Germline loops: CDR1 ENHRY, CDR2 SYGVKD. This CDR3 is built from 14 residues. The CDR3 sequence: CAISPLAGTDTQYF. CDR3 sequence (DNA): TGTGCCATCAGTCCCCTAGCGGGAACAGATACGCAGTATTTT.

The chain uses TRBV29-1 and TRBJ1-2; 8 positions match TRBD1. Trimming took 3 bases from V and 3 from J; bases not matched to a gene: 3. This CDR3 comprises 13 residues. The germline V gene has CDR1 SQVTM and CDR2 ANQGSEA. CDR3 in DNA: TGCAGCGTTGATGACAGGGGAGACTATGGCTACACCTTC. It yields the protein CSVDDRGDYGYTF.

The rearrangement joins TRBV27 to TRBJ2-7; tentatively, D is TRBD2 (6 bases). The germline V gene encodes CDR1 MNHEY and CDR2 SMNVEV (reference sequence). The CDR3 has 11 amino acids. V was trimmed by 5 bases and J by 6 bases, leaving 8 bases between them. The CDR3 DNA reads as TGTGCCAGCAGTCCCGGGGGCGAGCAGTACTTC. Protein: CASSPGGEQYF.

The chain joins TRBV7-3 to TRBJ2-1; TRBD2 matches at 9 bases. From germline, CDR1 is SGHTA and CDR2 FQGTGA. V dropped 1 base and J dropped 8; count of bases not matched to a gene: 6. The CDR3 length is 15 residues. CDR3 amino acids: CASSLILAGGDEQFF. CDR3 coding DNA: TGTGCCAGCAGCTTAATACTAGCGGGTGGGGATGAGCAGTTCTTC.

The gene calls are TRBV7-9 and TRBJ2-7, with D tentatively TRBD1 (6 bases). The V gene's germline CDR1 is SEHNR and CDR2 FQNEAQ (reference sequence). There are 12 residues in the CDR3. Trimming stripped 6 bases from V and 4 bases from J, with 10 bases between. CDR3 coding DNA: TGTGCCAGCAGTTTAACAGGGTACGAGCAGTACTTC. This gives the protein CASSLTGYEQYF.

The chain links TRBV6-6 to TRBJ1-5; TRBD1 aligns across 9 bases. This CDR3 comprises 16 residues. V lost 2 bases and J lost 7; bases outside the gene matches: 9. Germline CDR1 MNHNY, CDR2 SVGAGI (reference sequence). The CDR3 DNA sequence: TGTGCCAGCAGTTACCAAACGGGACAGGGAGGCCAGCCCCAGCATTTT. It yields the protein CASSYQTGQGGQPQHF.

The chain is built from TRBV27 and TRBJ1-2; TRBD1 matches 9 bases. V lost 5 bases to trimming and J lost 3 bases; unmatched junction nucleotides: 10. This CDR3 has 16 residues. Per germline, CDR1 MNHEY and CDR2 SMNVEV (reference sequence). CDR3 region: CASSPTRTGAYYGYTF. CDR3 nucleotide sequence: TGTGCCAGCAGTCCCACCAGGACAGGGGCATACTATGGCTACACCTTC.

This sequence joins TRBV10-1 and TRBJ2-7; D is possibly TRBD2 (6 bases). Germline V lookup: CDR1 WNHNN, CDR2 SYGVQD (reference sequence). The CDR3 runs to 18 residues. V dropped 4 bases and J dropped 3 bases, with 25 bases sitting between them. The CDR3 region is CASSGEGRGSFGYYEQYF. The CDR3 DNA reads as TGCGCCAGCAGTGGGGAAGGACGGGGGTCTTTTGGATACTACGAGCAGTACTTC.

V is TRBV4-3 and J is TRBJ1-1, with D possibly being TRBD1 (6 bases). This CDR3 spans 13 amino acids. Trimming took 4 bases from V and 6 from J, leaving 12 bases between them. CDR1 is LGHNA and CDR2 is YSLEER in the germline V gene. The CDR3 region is CASSRTGRAEAFF. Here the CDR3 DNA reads TGCGCCAGCAGCCGAACAGGGAGGGCTGAAGCTTTCTTT.

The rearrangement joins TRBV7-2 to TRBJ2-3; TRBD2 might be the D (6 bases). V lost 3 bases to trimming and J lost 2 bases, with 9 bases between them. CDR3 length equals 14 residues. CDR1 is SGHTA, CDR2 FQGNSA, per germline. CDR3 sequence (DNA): TGTGCCAGCAGCTTGGCGGGGTACACAGATACGCAGTATTTT. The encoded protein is CASSLAGYTDTQYF.

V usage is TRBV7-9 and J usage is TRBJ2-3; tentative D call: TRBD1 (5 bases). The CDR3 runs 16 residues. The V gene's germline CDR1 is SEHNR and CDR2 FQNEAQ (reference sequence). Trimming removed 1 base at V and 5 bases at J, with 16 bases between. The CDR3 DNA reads TGTGCCAGCAGCTTAGACTGGACAAATCACCTAGATACGCAGTATTTT. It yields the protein CASSLDWTNHLDTQYF.

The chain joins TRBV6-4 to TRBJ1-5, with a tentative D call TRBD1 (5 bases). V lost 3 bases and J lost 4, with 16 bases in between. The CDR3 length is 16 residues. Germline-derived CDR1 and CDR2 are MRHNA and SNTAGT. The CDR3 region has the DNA TGTGCCAGCAGTGAGGGGGGAAAGATACCAAATCAGCCCCAGCATTTT. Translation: CASSEGGKIPNQPQHF.

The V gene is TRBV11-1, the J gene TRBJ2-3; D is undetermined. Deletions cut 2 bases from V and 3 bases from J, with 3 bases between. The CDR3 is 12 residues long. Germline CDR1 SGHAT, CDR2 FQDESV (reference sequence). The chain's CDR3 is CASSLQTDTQYF. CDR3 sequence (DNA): TGTGCCAGCAGCTTACAAACAGATACGCAGTATTTT.

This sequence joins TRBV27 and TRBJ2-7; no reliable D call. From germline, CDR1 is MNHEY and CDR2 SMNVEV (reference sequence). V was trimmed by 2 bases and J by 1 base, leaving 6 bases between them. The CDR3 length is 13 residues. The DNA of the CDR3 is TGTGCCAGCAGTTTAATCGGGTCCTACGAGCAGTACTTC. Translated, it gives CASSLIGSYEQYF.

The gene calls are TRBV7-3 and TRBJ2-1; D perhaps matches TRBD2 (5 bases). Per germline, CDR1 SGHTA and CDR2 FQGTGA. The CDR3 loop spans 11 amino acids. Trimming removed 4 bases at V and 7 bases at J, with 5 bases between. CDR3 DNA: TGTGCCAGCAGCTCGGGAAATGAGCAGTTCTTC. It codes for CASSSGNEQFF. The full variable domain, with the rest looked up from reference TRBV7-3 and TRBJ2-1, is GAGVSQTPSNKVTEKGKYVELRCDPISGHTALYWYRQSLGQGPEFLIYFQGTGAADDSGLPNDRFFAVRPEGSVSTLKIQRTERGDSAVYLCASSSGNEQFFGPGTRLTVL.